The 32 T cell receptor beta chains presented below share a single source sample, sequenced in a study of shared clonotypes between healthy human individuals. Profiled with immunoSEQ multiplex PCR; TCRdb holds only in-frame clones, not every one. The sample has 1.6 million or so clones; approximately 98.5% are singletons. The sequenced material came from naive CD4+ T cells sorted from blood. Described subset: CD45RA+ positively selected. All receptors come from a man aged 30 to 45 in good health.

V usage is TRBV19 and J usage is TRBJ1-2; D ambiguous. The CDR3 length is 15 residues. CDR1 and CDR2 (germline): LNHDA, SQIVND (reference sequence). Trimming took 3 bases from V and 0 from J, leaving 11 bases between them. The CDR3: CASSIRGTTNYGYTF. The CDR3 DNA sequence: TGTGCCAGTAGTATTCGGGGAACGACTAACTATGGCTACACCTTC.

The chain recombines TRBV19 with TRBJ2-6; TRBD1 aligns across 10 bases. The CDR3 is 17 residues long. V was pared by 3 bases and J by 2 bases, with 4 bases of the junction left unmatched. CDR1 is LNHDA, CDR2 SQIVND, per germline (reference sequence). CDR3 in DNA: TGTGCCAGTAGTATCCCGGGACAGGGGACTGGGGCCAACGTCCTGACTTTC. This encodes CASSIPGQGTGANVLTF. Drawing the rest from reference TRBV19 and TRBJ2-6, the complete variable domain is DGGITQSPKYLFRKEGQNVTLSCEQNLNHDAMYWYRQDPGQGLRLIYYSQIVNDFQKGDIAEGYSVSREKKESFPLTVTSAQKNPTAFYLCASSIPGQGTGANVLTFGAGSRLTVL.

The chain couples TRBV5-4 to TRBJ2-1, with 7 bases fitting TRBD1. The CDR3 is 20 residues long. Germline V CDR1 and CDR2: SGHNT, YYREEE (reference sequence). The J segment lost 0 bases and the V segment lost 3 bases, leaving 18 bases of the junction unmatched. The CDR3 loop reads CASSWSEGGHYQSSYNEQFF. CDR3 nucleotides: TGTGCCAGCAGCTGGTCCGAAGGGGGCCACTATCAGAGCTCCTACAATGAGCAGTTCTTC.

The gene calls are TRBV4-3 and TRBJ2-1; D might be TRBD1 (5 bases). V was shortened by 1 base and J by 6 bases, with 16 bases between the two germline ends. From germline, CDR1 is LGHNA and CDR2 YSLEER. The CDR3 runs 16 residues. The DNA for the CDR3 is TGCGCCAGCAGCCAAGCTCTCCCCAGGGTGGGCAATGAGCAGTTCTTC. Its protein product is CASSQALPRVGNEQFF.

The chain couples TRBV5-8 to TRBJ2-1; 7 nucleotides agree with TRBD1. This CDR3 comprises 15 residues. Germline-derived CDR1 and CDR2 are SGHTS and YDEGEE. The V gene end was trimmed by 6 bases and the J gene end by 4 bases; junction bases not matched to a gene: 10. In DNA, the CDR3 is TGTGCCAGCAACCTTCTACAGGGGCCATACAATGAGCAGTTCTTC. It translates to CASNLLQGPYNEQFF. The entire variable domain, with the rest obtained from reference TRBV5-8 and TRBJ2-1, is as follows: EAGVTQSPTHLIKTRGQQATLRCSPISGHTSVYWYQQALGLGLQFLLWYDEGEERNRGNFPPRFSGRQFPNYSSELNVNALELEDSALYLCASNLLQGPYNEQFFGPGTRLTVL.

As to this clone: This same CDR3 is encoded by further DNA sequences in the sample. V gene TRBV9 combines with J gene TRBJ2-1; a possible D gene is TRBD1 (5 bases). The CDR3 consists of 15 residues. Germline V CDR1 and CDR2: SGDLS, YYNGEE. Deletions cut 2 bases from V and 1 base from J, with 10 bases between. The CDR3 nucleotides read TGTGCCAGCAGCGTGAGGTCAGGGTCCTACAATGAGCAGTTCTTC. This translates into CASSVRSGSYNEQFF.

CDR3 in amino acids: CASSIRHSYNEQFF. Here the CDR3 DNA reads TGTGCCAGTAGTATTAGGCACAGCTACAATGAGCAGTTCTTC. This chain uses TRBV19 with TRBJ2-1; D remains unclear. CDR3 length: 14 residues. CDR1 and CDR2 (germline): LNHDA, SQIVND (reference sequence). V was shortened by 3 bases and J by 3 bases, with 9 bases between the two germline ends.

The gene calls are TRBV11-2 and TRBJ2-6; D is unresolved. With 5 bases removed from V and 2 bases from J, the gap between germline ends came to 13 bases. This CDR3 is 16 amino acids long. From germline, CDR1 is SGHAT and CDR2 FQNNGV. CDR3 DNA sequence: TGTGCCAGCAGCCAGAGGCCCGGTCCTGGGGCCAACGTCCTGACTTTC. Residues: CASSQRPGPGANVLTF.

The rearrangement uses TRBV2 and TRBJ2-5, with a possible D match to TRBD2 (5 bases). Germline V gene lookup returns CDR1 SNHLY and CDR2 FYNNEI. The V end lost 4 bases, the J end lost 5 bases, and 14 bases lay between the germline ends. The CDR3 length is 14 residues. DNA for the CDR3: TGTGCCAGCAGTGGGTCGTTAGCGTATGAGACCCAGTACTTC. It specifies CASSGSLAYETQYF.

V and J are TRBV7-2 and TRBJ2-1, with a weak D call TRBD2 (6 bases). The V gene's germline CDR1 is SGHTA and CDR2 FQGNSA. The CDR3 has 16 residues. The V and J ends lost 7 bases and 3 bases respectively, with 19 bases between them. The CDR3 spells CASTWDRGAGYNEQFF. CDR3 DNA: TGTGCCAGCACCTGGGACCGCGGGGCCGGCTACAATGAGCAGTTCTTC. The full variable domain, rest sourced from reference TRBV7-2 and TRBJ2-1, is GAGVSQSPSNKVTEKGKDVELRCDPISGHTALYWYRQSLGQGLEFLIYFQGNSAPDKSGLPSDRFSAERTGGSVSTLTIQRTQQEDSAVYLCASTWDRGAGYNEQFFGPGTRLTVL.

The gene calls are TRBV7-6 and TRBJ2-4; 10 bases are a match to TRBD2. This CDR3 has 16 amino acids. The ends lost 2 bases at V and 2 bases at J; junction bases unmatched: 3. Germline V gene data show CDR1 as SGHVS and CDR2 as FNYEAQ. The CDR3: CASSLRAGGPKNIQYF. CDR3 bases: TGTGCCAGCAGCTTACGAGCGGGAGGGCCCAAAAACATTCAGTACTTC.

The chain joins TRBV5-1 to TRBJ2-7; 13 bases line up with TRBD2. Trimming took 5 bases from V and 6 from J; bases not matched to a gene: 8. The CDR3 has 15 residues. The germline gives CDR1 SGHRS, CDR2 YFSETQ. DNA for the CDR3: TGCGCCAGCAGAAGACTAGCGGGAGGAGACTCCGAGCAGTACTTC. Translating it yields CASRRLAGGDSEQYF.

The J gene is TRBJ2-3, the V gene TRBV27; D might be TRBD2 (5 bases). The CDR3 spans 18 residues. V dropped 5 bases and J dropped 0 bases, with 21 bases sitting between them. Germline CDR1 reads MNHEY; CDR2 reads SMNVEV (reference sequence). Written as DNA, the CDR3 is TGTGCCAGCAGTCGTCTGGCGGGCAGTGGCCCTAGCACAGATACGCAGTATTTT. This codes for CASSRLAGSGPSTDTQYF.

The rearrangement links TRBV7-2 to TRBJ2-7; weak D call: TRBD1 (6 bases). The CDR3 has 15 residues. V was pared by 3 bases and J by 0 bases, with 12 bases between. Germline CDR1 is SGHTA and CDR2 is FQGNSA. This CDR3 is CASSLDSATSYEQYF. The CDR3 nucleotides are TGTGCCAGCAGCTTGGACAGCGCTACCTCCTACGAGCAGTACTTC.

The gene calls are TRBV5-4 and TRBJ2-6; 11 bases align to TRBD1. The V gene end was trimmed by 4 bases and the J gene end by 2 bases; junction bases not matched to a gene: 2. The germline V gene has CDR1 SGHNT and CDR2 YYREEE (reference sequence). The CDR3 runs to 16 residues. The CDR3 DNA reads as TGTGCCAGCAGCGGGGGACAGGGGGCTGGGGCCAACGTCCTGACTTTC. It is translated as CASSGGQGAGANVLTF.

The chain uses TRBV7-2 and TRBJ2-5, with D unclear. Looked up from germline, CDR1 is SGHTA and CDR2 is FQGNSA. V was shortened by 5 bases and J by 5 bases, with 15 bases between the two germline ends. This CDR3 has 14 amino acids. CDR3 region: CASSLTYASETQYF. CDR3 sequence (DNA): TGTGCCAGCAGCCTTACCTATGCGAGCGAGACCCAGTACTTC.

The chain is built from TRBV2 and TRBJ2-1; D is ambiguous. V lost 4 bases, J lost 6 bases, and 4 bases lay in between. There are 11 residues in the CDR3. Germline-derived CDR1 and CDR2 are SNHLY and FYNNEI. CDR3 bases: TGTGCCAGCAGTGGTCCCAATGAGCAGTTCTTC. It codes for CASSGPNEQFF.

J is TRBJ2-7 and V is TRBV6-5; the D is unclear. Trimming removed 6 bases from V and 0 bases from J, with 15 bases in between. The CDR3 runs 15 residues. Germline CDR1 MNHEY, CDR2 SVGAGI. In DNA form, the CDR3 reads TGTGCCAGCAGGGTCAGCAGCACAGTCTCCTACGAGCAGTACTTC. This sequence encodes CASRVSSTVSYEQYF.

In DNA, the CDR3 is TGTGCCAGCAGTGAATGGACTAGCGGCACAGATACGCAGTATTTT. Translation gives CASSEWTSGTDTQYF. The rearrangement joins TRBV2 to TRBJ2-3; TRBD2 agrees at 9 bases. With 2 bases clipped from V and 1 base from J, the junction kept 1 base outside the gene matches. Germline V gene lookup returns CDR1 SNHLY and CDR2 FYNNEI. This CDR3 has 15 residues. Supplemented by reference TRBV2 and TRBJ2-3, the full variable domain reads EPEVTQTPSHQVTQMGQEVILRCVPISNHLYFYWYRQILGQKVEFLVSFYNNEISEKSEIFDDQFSVERPDGSNFTLKIRSTKLEDSAMYFCASSEWTSGTDTQYFGPGTRLTVL.

The gene calls are TRBV5-6 and TRBJ2-7; D may be TRBD2 (6 bases). The germline gives CDR1 SGHDT, CDR2 YYEEEE. The CDR3 length is 13 residues. The V and J ends lost 4 bases and 12 bases respectively, with 20 bases between them. CDR3 loop: CASSLRGSPGLYF. The CDR3 nucleotides are TGTGCCAGCAGCCTTCGGGGGAGTCCGGGGCTGTACTTC.

The V call is TRBV29-1, the J call TRBJ2-5; D not certain. The CDR3 runs 14 residues. CDR1 SQVTM and CDR2 ANQGSEA come from the germline V gene. Trimming shortened V by 7 bases and J by 0 bases, and 15 bases separated the two germline ends. The CDR3 DNA reads TGCAGCGGTGGAACATACTCGTACCAAGAGACCCAGTACTTC. Residues: CSGGTYSYQETQYF. The complete variable domain, with remaining parts taken from reference TRBV29-1 and TRBJ2-5, reads SAVISQKPSRDICQRGTSLTIQCQVDSQVTMMFWYRQQPGQSLTLIATANQGSEATYESGFVIDKFPISRPNLTFSTLTVSNMSPEDSSIYLCSGGTYSYQETQYFGPGTRLLVL.

The gene calls are TRBV30 and TRBJ1-3; possibly TRBD1 for D (5 bases). Germline CDR1 GTSNPN, CDR2 SVGIG (reference sequence). V dropped 5 bases and J dropped 4 bases, with 12 bases sitting between them. The CDR3 is made up of 13 amino acids. The CDR3 DNA reads as TGTGCCTGGGTCGGGGGGAACGGAAACACCATATATTTT. Translation: CAWVGGNGNTIYF.

In its sample, this clone was seen once. The genes are TRBV6-1 and TRBJ1-1; 8 nucleotides line up with TRBD1. This CDR3 has 14 residues. The germline CDR1 and CDR2 sequences are MNHNS and SASEGT. The V and J ends lost 5 bases and 0 bases, in that order; junction bases with no gene match: 2. In DNA form, the CDR3 reads TGTGCCAGCAGTAGACAGGGGATGAACACTGAAGCTTTCTTT. Amino acids: CASSRQGMNTEAFF.

The chain links TRBV25-1 to TRBJ1-4; 7 bases map to TRBD1. The CDR3 consists of 14 residues. Looked up from germline, CDR1 is MGHDK and CDR2 is SYGVNS. Germline trimming cut 4 bases from V and 7 bases from J; bases unmatched to any gene: 6. This chain's CDR3 is CASSGDRVGEKLFF. The CDR3 DNA follows: TGTGCCAGCAGTGGGGACAGAGTAGGTGAAAAACTGTTTTTT.

The V gene is TRBV18, the J gene TRBJ1-1; D is undetermined. V shed 2 bases and J shed 11 bases, with 12 bases lying between them. The CDR3 is 12 residues long. Germline loops: CDR1 KGHSH, CDR2 LQKENI. CDR3 amino acids: CASSPVVGMAFF. The DNA for the CDR3 is TGTGCCAGCTCACCAGTCGTAGGGATGGCTTTCTTT.

This clone occurred a few times. The V call is TRBV21-1, the J call TRBJ2-7; the table assigns TRBD2, which was not confirmed against the DNA. TRBV21-1 is noted as a pseudogene. This CDR3 region has 15 residues. The CDR3 loop is CASRRTTEDSYEQYF. The DNA of the CDR3 is TGTGCCAGCCGGAGGACTACCGAAGACTCCTACGAGCAGTACTTC.

The chain couples TRBV7-9 to TRBJ1-1; 7 bases are shared with TRBD1. The CDR3 runs to 15 residues. Germline V gene data show CDR1 as SEHNR and CDR2 as FQNEAQ (reference sequence). The ends lost 4 bases at V and 0 bases at J; junction bases unmatched: 5. The CDR3 protein is CASSSGQTLNTEAFF. DNA of the CDR3: TGTGCCAGCAGCTCGGGACAGACCTTGAACACTGAAGCTTTCTTT.

J is TRBJ2-2 and V is TRBV10-1; unclear D gene. Germline CDR1 and CDR2: WNHNN and SYGVQD (reference sequence). This CDR3 contains 13 residues. Trimming left V 5 bases short and J 1 base short, with 5 bases between. CDR3 DNA: TGCGCCAGCAGTAACTTGAACACCGGGGAGCTGTTTTTT. Its protein product is CASSNLNTGELFF.

The chain links TRBV7-9 to TRBJ2-5; 7 nucleotides align to TRBD2. Germline-derived CDR1 and CDR2 are SEHNR and FQNEAQ (reference sequence). This CDR3 region has 18 residues. V dropped 8 bases and J dropped 0; count of bases not matched to a gene: 18. CDR3 sequence reads: CASAKLVGLAEHQETQYF. CDR3 sequence (DNA): TGTGCCAGCGCCAAGTTAGTAGGTCTAGCGGAGCACCAAGAGACCCAGTACTTC.

The chain is built from TRBV29-1 and TRBJ2-3; D might be TRBD1 (6 bases). Between the trimmed V and J ends, which lost 6 bases and 6 bases, there was a span of 13 bases. The CDR3 loop spans 12 amino acids. Germline loops: CDR1 SQVTM, CDR2 ANQGSEA. The chain's CDR3 is CSVLSGQDTQYF. In nucleotides, the CDR3 is TGCAGCGTCCTTTCCGGACAGGATACGCAGTATTTT.

The chain combines TRBV14 with TRBJ2-3; no clear D gene. The V and J ends lost 8 bases and 0 bases respectively, with 12 bases between them. This CDR3 spans 14 amino acids. Germline CDR1 and CDR2: SGHDN and FVKESK. CDR3 region: CASSAWSSTDTQYF. CDR3 in DNA: TGTGCCAGCTCAGCGTGGTCTAGCACAGATACGCAGTATTTT.

As concerns this clone: Other DNA sequences of this sample code for an identical CDR3. This chain links TRBV19 with TRBJ2-7; TRBD2 agrees at 8 bases. Trimming took 5 bases from V and 3 from J; bases not matched to a gene: 3. This CDR3 is 13 amino acids long. Germline values: CDR1 LNHDA, CDR2 SQIVND (reference sequence). CDR3 bases: TGTGCCAGTAGTGTAAGCGGGAGCTACGAGCAGTACTTC. This encodes CASSVSGSYEQYF.